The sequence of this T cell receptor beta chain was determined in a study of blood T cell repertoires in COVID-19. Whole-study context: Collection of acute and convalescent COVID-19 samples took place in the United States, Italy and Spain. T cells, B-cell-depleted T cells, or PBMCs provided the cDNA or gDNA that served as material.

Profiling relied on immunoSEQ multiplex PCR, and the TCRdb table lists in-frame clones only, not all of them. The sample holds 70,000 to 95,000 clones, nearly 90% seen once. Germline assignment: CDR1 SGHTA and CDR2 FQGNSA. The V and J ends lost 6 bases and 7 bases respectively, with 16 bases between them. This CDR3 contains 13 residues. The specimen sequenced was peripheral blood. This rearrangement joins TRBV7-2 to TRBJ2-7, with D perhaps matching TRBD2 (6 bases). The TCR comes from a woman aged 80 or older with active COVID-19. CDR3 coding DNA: TGTGCCAGCAGTTCGGGCGACGGAGGGGAGCAGTACTTC. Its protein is CASSSGDGGEQYF. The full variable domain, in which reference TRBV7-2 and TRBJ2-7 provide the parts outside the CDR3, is GAGVSQSPSNKVTEKGKDVELRCDPISGHTALYWYRQSLGQGLEFLIYFQGNSAPDKSGLPSDRFSAERTGGSVSTLTIQRTQQEDSAVYLCASSSGDGGEQYFGPGTRLTVT.